One sample yielded the 13 T cell receptor beta chains listed below, sequenced in a study of blood T cell repertoires in COVID-19. TCRdb's table, derived via immunoSEQ multiplex PCR, lists solely in-frame clones and lacks some. The table lists a few hundred thousand clones, around 90% of them singletons. Source material: peripheral blood. The receptors stem from a woman in her thirties or forties who had recovered from COVID-19.

V usage is TRBV30 and J usage is TRBJ2-7, with D hard to call. In germline, CDR1 is GTSNPN, CDR2 SVGIG (reference sequence). The CDR3 sequence is 13 residues long. With 4 bases removed from V and 4 bases from J, the gap between germline ends came to 14 bases. The CDR3 nucleotides read TGTGCCTGGACTGTCGCAGACTTATACGAGCAGTACTTC. It translates to CAWTVADLYEQYF.

The chain links TRBV6-2 or TRBV6-3 to TRBJ2-1; 7 nucleotides match TRBD1. Germline V CDR1 and CDR2: MNHEY, SVGEGT. The CDR3 sequence is 16 residues long. Trimming cost V 5 bases and J 4 bases; bases outside gene matches: 11. Written as DNA, the CDR3 is TGTGCCAGCAGTGAGTACAGGGGATTAATGTACAATGAGCAGTTCTTC. This codes for CASSEYRGLMYNEQFF.

The rearrangement uses TRBV27 and TRBJ2-1; no definite D call. Germline V CDR1 and CDR2: MNHEY, SMNVEV (reference sequence). The CDR3 loop spans 15 amino acids. Between the trimmed V and J ends, which lost 0 bases and 1 base, there was a span of 7 bases. CDR3 amino acids: CASSLSEISYNEQFF. The CDR3 bases are TGTGCCAGCAGTTTATCCGAGATTTCCTACAATGAGCAGTTCTTC.

The rearrangement joins TRBV12-3 or TRBV12-4 to TRBJ2-7, with D perhaps TRBD1 (6 bases). V was clipped by 6 bases and J by 3 bases, with 12 bases between them. CDR3 length equals 13 residues. The CDR3 bases are TGTGCCAGCAGCCGAGGACAGATCTACGAGCAGTACTTC. Amino acids: CASSRGQIYEQYF.

The chain is built from TRBV5-1 and TRBJ1-1; D gene unclear. V shed 0 bases and J shed 1 base, with 13 bases lying between them. Germline V gene data show CDR1 as SGHRS and CDR2 as YFSETQ. The CDR3 spans 16 residues. As DNA, the CDR3 is TGCGCCAGCAGCTTGGATAGTTGGGGAGGGAACACTGAAGCTTTCTTT. Residues: CASSLDSWGGNTEAFF.

V usage is TRBV10-3 and J usage is TRBJ2-7; maybe TRBD2 (6 bases). Germline assignment: CDR1 ENHRY and CDR2 SYGVKD. CDR3 length equals 14 residues. V lost 5 bases and J 2 bases, leaving 13 bases between the germline ends. CDR3 coding DNA: TGTGCCATCAGTATAGCGGAAGCCGCCTACGAGCAGTACTTC. Protein product: CAISIAEAAYEQYF.

This chain connects TRBV7-2 to TRBJ1-1; D is perhaps TRBD1 (5 bases). Germline V lookup: CDR1 SGHTA, CDR2 FQGNSA. The CDR3 sequence is 14 residues long. V lost 5 bases, J lost 5 bases, and 15 bases lay in between. DNA for the CDR3: TGTGCCAGCAGCAGAATCAGGGAGGGGACTGAAGCTTTCTTT. Translation: CASSRIREGTEAFF. The whole variable domain, filled in from reference TRBV7-2 and TRBJ1-1, reads GAGVSQSPSNKVTEKGKDVELRCDPISGHTALYWYRQSLGQGLEFLIYFQGNSAPDKSGLPSDRFSAERTGGSVSTLTIQRTQQEDSAVYLCASSRIREGTEAFFGQGTRLTVV.

This clone came up once. The gene calls are TRBV3-1 (or the pseudogene TRBV3-2) and TRBJ2-5, with D tentatively TRBD2 (7 bases). V lost 1 base and J lost 8, with 20 bases in between. The CDR3 has 16 residues. The V gene's germline CDR1 is LGHDT and CDR2 YNNKEL (reference sequence). The CDR3 is CASSQAFRGAGATQYF. CDR3 nucleotides: TGTGCCAGCAGCCAAGCATTTAGGGGCGCGGGGGCAACCCAGTACTTC.

The chain is built from TRBV7-2 and TRBJ2-5; TRBD2 matches at 10 bases. J was trimmed by 5 bases and V by 0 bases; bases with no gene match: 3. The CDR3 consists of 15 residues. Germline V lookup: CDR1 SGHTA, CDR2 FQGNSA. The CDR3 sequence: CASSLALAGLETQYF. The DNA for the CDR3 is TGTGCCAGCAGCTTAGCACTAGCGGGATTGGAGACCCAGTACTTC.

The chain employs TRBV13 and TRBJ2-7, with 11 bases lining up with TRBD2. The V gene end was trimmed by 2 bases and the J gene end by 4 bases; junction bases not matched to a gene: 13. This CDR3 spans 18 amino acids. Germline V CDR1 and CDR2: PRHDT, FYEKMQ (reference sequence). CDR3: CASSLRQGFRTSGYEQYF. The CDR3 region has the DNA TGTGCCAGCAGCTTAAGACAGGGGTTCAGGACTAGCGGGTACGAGCAGTACTTC.

The V and J genes are TRBV5-4 and TRBJ2-2; tentative D call: TRBD2 (6 bases). The germline V gene encodes CDR1 SGHNT and CDR2 YYREEE (reference sequence). The CDR3 totals 17 residues. Trimming pared 2 bases from V and 0 bases from J, leaving 14 bases between. The CDR3 DNA is TGTGCCAGCAGCTTTTGGGAGGCTTACGCGAACACCGGGGAGCTGTTTTTT. Protein: CASSFWEAYANTGELFF.

V usage is TRBV5-8 and J usage is TRBJ1-1; 9 bases align to TRBD1. Germline V lookup: CDR1 SGHTS, CDR2 YDEGEE. CDR3 length: 17 residues. Trimming cost V 5 bases and J 1 base; bases outside gene matches: 12. The CDR3 sequence is CASRFWTGEMGNTEAFF. Written as DNA, the CDR3 is TGTGCCAGCAGATTCTGGACAGGGGAAATGGGGAACACTGAAGCTTTCTTT. Combining the CDR3 with reference TRBV5-8 and TRBJ1-1 gives the whole variable domain EAGVTQSPTHLIKTRGQQATLRCSPISGHTSVYWYQQALGLGLQFLLWYDEGEERNRGNFPPRFSGRQFPNYSSELNVNALELEDSALYLCASRFWTGEMGNTEAFFGQGTRLTVV.

This chain connects TRBV19 to TRBJ1-5, with TRBD1 as a possible D gene (6 bases). The V end lost 1 base, the J end lost 4 bases, and 8 bases lay between the germline ends. This CDR3 comprises 14 residues. Germline V lookup: CDR1 LNHDA, CDR2 SQIVND (reference sequence). CDR3 coding DNA: TGTGCCAGTAGTATAGGGGACACAAATCAGCCCCAGCATTTT. Translation gives CASSIGDTNQPQHF.